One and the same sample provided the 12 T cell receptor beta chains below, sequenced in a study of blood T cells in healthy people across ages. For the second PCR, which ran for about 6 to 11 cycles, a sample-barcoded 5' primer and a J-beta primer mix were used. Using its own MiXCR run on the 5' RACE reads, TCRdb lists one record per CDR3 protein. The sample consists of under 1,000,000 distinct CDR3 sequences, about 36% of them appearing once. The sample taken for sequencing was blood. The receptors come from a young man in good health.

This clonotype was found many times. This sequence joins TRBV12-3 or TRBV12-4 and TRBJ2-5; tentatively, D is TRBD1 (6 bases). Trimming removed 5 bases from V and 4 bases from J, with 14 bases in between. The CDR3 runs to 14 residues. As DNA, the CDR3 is TGTGCCAGCAGTACCAGGGGTCTGGGAGAGACCCAGTACTTC. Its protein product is CASSTRGLGETQYF.

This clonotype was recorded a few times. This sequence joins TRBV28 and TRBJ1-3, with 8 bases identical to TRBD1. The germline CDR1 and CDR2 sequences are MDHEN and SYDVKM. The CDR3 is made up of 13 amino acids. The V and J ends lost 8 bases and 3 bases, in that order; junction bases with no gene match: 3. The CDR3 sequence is CASQGQDGNTIYF. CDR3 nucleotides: TGTGCCAGCCAGGGACAGGATGGAAACACCATATATTTT.

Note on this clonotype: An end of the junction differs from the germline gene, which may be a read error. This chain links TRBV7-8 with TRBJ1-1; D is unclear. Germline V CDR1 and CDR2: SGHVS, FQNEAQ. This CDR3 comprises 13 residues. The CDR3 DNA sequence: TGTGCCGGCAGCTTATATCGTGGGTGGGAGGTTTTCTTT. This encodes CAGSLYRGWEVFF.

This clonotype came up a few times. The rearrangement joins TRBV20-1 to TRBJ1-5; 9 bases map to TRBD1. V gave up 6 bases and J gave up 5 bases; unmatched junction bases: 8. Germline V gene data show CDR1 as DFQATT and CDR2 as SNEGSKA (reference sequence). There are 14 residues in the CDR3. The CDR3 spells CSATPGQGDQPQHF. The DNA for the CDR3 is TGCAGTGCCACACCGGGACAGGGCGATCAGCCCCAGCATTTT.

The CDR3 loop reads CASSLVRAGDSEAFF. The CDR3 region has the DNA TGTGCCAGCAGCTTAGTTCGGGCCGGGGACAGTGAAGCTTTCTTT. J is TRBJ1-1 and V is TRBV7-9; 7 nucleotides agree with TRBD1. In germline, CDR1 is SEHNR, CDR2 FQNEAQ (reference sequence). This CDR3 has 15 amino acids. Trimming removed 1 base from V and 7 bases from J; junction bases left unmatched: 9.

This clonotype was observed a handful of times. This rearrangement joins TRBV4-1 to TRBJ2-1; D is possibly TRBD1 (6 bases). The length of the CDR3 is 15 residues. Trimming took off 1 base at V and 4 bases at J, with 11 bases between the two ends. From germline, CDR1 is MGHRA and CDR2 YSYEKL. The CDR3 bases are TGCGCCAGCAGCCAAGTCCCGGGGACATACAATGAGCAGTTCTTC. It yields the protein CASSQVPGTYNEQFF.

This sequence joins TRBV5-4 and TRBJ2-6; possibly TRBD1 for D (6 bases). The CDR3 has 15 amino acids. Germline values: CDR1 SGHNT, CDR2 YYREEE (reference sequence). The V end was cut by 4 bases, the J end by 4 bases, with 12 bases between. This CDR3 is CASSVTGTGANVLTF. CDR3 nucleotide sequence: TGTGCCAGCAGCGTAACCGGGACAGGGGCCAACGTCCTGACTTTC.

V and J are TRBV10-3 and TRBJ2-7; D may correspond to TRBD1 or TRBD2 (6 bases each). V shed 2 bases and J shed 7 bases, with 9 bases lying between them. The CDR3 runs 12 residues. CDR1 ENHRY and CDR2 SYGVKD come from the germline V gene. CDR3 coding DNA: TGTGCCATCAGTGAGGAGGGGGGTGAGCAGTACTTC. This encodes CAISEEGGEQYF.

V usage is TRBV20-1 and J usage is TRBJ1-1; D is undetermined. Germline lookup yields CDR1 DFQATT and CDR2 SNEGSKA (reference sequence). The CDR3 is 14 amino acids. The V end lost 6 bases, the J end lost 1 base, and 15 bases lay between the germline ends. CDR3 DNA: TGCAGTGCCCCTGAAGGCCGGGGGAACACTGAAGCTTTCTTT. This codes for CSAPEGRGNTEAFF.

The CDR3 DNA reads as TGCAGCGTTGAGGGTCTTTCGGGACAGGGAAAGACCCAGTACTTC. This gives the protein CSVEGLSGQGKTQYF. The chain couples TRBV29-1 to TRBJ2-7; 9 bases agree with TRBD1. TRBJ2-5 explains the end of the DNA better; the J call may be wrong. Germline CDR1 reads SQVTM; CDR2 reads ANQGSEA. The CDR3 loop spans 15 amino acids.

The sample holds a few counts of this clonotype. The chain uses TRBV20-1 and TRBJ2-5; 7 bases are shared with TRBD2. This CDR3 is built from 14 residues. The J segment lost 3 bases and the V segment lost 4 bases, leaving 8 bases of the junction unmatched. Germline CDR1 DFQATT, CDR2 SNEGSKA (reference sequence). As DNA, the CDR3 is TGCAGTGCTACTCGGGGGGTTGCGGAAGAGACCCAGTACTTC. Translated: CSATRGVAEETQYF.

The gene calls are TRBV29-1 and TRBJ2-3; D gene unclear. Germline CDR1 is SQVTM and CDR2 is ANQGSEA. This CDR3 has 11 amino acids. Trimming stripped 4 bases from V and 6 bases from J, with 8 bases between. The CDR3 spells CSVGYPDTQYF. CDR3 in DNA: TGCAGCGTTGGATACCCGGATACGCAGTATTTT.